The entry below gives a single T cell receptor (beta chain) sequence along with its context. This record belongs to a study of CD8+ T cells in alopecia areata. V shed 3 bases and J shed 5 bases, with 10 bases lying between them. Germline-derived CDR1 and CDR2 are SQVTM and ANQGSEA. The CDR3 length is 12 residues. As to treatment: oral pan-JAK inhibitor, 5-10 mg twice daily. RNA, once extracted, was reverse transcribed into cDNA for use as the sequencing template. Produced via immunoSEQ multiplex PCR; TCRdb's table is partial and in-frame only. Found here are about 130,000 clones, about 56% of them singletons; the top ten hold less than 20%.

This TCR derives from a human donor with alopecia areata. The sample consisted of CD8+ T cells sorted from blood, taken at week 4, from a patient treated with tofacitinib. V is TRBV29-1 and J is TRBJ1-1; the D gene is possibly TRBD1 (6 bases). This CDR3 is CSVDEGETEAFF. The DNA for the CDR3 is TGCAGCGTTGATGAGGGGGAAACTGAAGCTTTCTTT.